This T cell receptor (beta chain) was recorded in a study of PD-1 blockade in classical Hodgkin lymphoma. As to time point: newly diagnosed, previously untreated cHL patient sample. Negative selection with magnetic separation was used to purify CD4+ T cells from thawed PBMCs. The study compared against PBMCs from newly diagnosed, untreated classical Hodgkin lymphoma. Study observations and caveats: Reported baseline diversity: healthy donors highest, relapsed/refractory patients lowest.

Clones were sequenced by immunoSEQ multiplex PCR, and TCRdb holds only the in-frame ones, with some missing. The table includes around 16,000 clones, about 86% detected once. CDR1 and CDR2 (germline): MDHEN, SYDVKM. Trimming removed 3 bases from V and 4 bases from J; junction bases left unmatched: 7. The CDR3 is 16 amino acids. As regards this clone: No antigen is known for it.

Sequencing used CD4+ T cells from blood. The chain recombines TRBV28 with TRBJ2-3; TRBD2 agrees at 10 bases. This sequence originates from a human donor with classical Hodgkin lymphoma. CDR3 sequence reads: CASSFRLAGDPDTQYF. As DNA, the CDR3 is TGTGCCAGCAGTTTTCGGCTAGCGGGAGATCCAGATACGCAGTATTTT.